This section outlines one T cell receptor beta chain sequence together with its context. Its antigen remains unknown. The sample belongs to a study of T cell responses to AZD1222 COVID-19 vaccine. Study-level findings and limits: With dominance at 160-218 and 743-854, vaccine-associated CD4 TCRs spanned spike. Spike-specific TCR depth and breadth grew after two AZD1222 doses.

This CDR3 contains 16 residues. CDR1 and CDR2 from the germline V gene are MNHNY and SVGAGI (reference sequence). V was pared by 4 bases and J by 2 bases, with 17 bases between. This table comes from immunoSEQ multiplex PCR, and its TCRdb copy is limited to in-frame clones, with some not included. The sample lists just under 150,000 clones, 88% occurring once. Sequencing used peripheral blood, obtained 28 days after the second dose of the MenACWY control vaccine. The rearrangement joins TRBV6-6 to TRBJ1-1, with D maybe TRBD1 (5 bases). This sequence originates from an adult who received the MenACWY meningococcal vaccine as a control. The CDR3 DNA reads TGTGCCAGCAGTTTTCCCGGACGGGGCGGAAACACTGAAGCTTTCTTT. Translated: CASSFPGRGGNTEAFF.